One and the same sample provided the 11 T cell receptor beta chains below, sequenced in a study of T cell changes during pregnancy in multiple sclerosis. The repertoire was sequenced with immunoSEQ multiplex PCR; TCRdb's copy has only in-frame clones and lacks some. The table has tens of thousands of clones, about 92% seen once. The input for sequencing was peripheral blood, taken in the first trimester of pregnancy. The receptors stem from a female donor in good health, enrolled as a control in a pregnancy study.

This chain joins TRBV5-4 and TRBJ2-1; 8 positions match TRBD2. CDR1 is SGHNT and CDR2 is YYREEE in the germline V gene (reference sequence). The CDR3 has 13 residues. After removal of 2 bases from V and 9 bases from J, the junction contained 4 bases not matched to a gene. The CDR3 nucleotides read TGTGCCAGCAGCTTAGCCGGGGGGGTTGAGCAGTTCTTC. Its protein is CASSLAGGVEQFF.

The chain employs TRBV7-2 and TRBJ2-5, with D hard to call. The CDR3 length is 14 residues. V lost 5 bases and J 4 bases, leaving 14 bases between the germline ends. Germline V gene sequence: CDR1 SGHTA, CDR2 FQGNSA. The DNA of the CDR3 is TGTGCCAGCAGCGATACTCGGTGGGCAGAGACCCAGTACTTC. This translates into CASSDTRWAETQYF.

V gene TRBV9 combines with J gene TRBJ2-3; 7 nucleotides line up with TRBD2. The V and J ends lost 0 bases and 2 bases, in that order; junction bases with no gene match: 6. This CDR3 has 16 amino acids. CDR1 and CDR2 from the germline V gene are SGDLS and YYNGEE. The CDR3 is CASSVVASGVTDTQYF. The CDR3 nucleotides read TGTGCCAGCAGCGTAGTGGCTAGCGGAGTCACAGATACGCAGTATTTT.

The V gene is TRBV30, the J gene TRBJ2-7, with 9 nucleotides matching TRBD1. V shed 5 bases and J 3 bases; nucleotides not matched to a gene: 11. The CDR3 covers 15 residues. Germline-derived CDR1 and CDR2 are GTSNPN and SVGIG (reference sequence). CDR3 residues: CAWVDRGTGIYEQYF. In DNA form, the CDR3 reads TGTGCCTGGGTTGACCGAGGGACAGGGATCTACGAGCAGTACTTC.

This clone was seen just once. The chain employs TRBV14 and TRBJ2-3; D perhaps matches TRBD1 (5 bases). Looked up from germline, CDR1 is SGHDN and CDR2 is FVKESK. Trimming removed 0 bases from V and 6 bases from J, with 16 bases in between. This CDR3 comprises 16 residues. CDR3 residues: CASSQDHPGNGDTQYF. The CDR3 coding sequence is TGTGCCAGCAGCCAAGATCATCCAGGGAACGGGGATACGCAGTATTTT.

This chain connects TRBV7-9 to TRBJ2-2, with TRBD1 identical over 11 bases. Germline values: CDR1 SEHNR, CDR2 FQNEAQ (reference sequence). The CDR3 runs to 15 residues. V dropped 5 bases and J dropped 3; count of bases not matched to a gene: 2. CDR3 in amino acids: CASSMGQGDTGELFF. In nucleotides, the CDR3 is TGTGCCAGCAGCATGGGACAGGGGGACACCGGGGAGCTGTTTTTT. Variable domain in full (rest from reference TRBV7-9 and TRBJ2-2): DTGVSQNPRHKITKRGQNVTFRCDPISEHNRLYWYRQTLGQGPEFLTYFQNEAQLEKSRLLSDRFSAERPKGSFSTLEIQRTEQGDSAMYLCASSMGQGDTGELFFGEGSRLTVL.

CDR3 sequence: CASSPNKNIQYF. Written as DNA, the CDR3 is TGTGCCAGCAGCCCCAACAAAAACATTCAGTACTTC. This chain uses TRBV7-2 with TRBJ2-4; D unclear. Between the trimmed V and J ends, which lost 5 bases and 3 bases, there was a span of 5 bases. The CDR3 length is 12 residues. CDR1 SGHTA and CDR2 FQGNSA come from the germline V gene.

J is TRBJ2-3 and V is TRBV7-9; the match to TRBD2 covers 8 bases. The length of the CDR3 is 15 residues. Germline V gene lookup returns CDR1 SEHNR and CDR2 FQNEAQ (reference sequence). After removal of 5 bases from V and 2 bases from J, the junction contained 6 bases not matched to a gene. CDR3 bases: TGTGCCAGCAGCCCAGAGCGGGGGACCACAGATACGCAGTATTTT. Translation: CASSPERGTTDTQYF.

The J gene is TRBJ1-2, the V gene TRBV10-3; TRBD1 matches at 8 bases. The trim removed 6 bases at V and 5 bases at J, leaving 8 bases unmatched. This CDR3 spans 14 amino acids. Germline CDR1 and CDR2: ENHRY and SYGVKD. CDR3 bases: TGTGCCATCAGCTTCGGACAGGGAGAATATGGCTACACCTTC. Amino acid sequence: CAISFGQGEYGYTF.

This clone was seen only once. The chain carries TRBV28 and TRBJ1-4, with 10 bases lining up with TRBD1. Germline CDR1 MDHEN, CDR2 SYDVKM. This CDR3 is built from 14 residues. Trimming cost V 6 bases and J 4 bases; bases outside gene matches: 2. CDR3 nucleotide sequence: TGTGCCAGCAGCAGGGACAGGGGTAATGAAAAACTGTTTTTT. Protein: CASSRDRGNEKLFF.

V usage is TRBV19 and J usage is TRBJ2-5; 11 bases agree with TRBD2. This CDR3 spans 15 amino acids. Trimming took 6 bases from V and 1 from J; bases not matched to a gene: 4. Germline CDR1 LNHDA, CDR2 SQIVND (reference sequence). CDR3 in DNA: TGTGCCAGTAGCTCTCTAGCGGGGGGCCAAGAGACCCAGTACTTC. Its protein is CASSSLAGGQETQYF.